These 24 T cell receptor beta chains were sequenced from one sample in a study of shared clonotypes between healthy human individuals. Using immunoSEQ multiplex PCR, the repertoire was profiled, and TCRdb retains in-frame clones only, with some absent. The profile shows 900,000 to 1,200,000 clones, approximately 80% of them singletons. Input material: memory CD4+ T cells from PBMCs. This sample's subset: CD45RA-negative fraction. These receptors were obtained from a man between 18 and 35 years old in good health. Some clones in this sample may be carry-over from other donors' samples.

The CDR3 bases are TGCAGTGGACGTAACCCCCAAGAGACCCAGTACTTC. It codes for CSGRNPQETQYF. The rearrangement links TRBV29-1 to TRBJ2-5; D gene ambiguous. Germline V gives CDR1 SQVTM, CDR2 ANQGSEA. This CDR3 region has 12 residues. Drawing the rest from reference TRBV29-1 and TRBJ2-5, the complete variable domain is SAVISQKPSRDICQRGTSLTIQCQVDSQVTMMFWYRQQPGQSLTLIATANQGSEATYESGFVIDKFPISRPNLTFSTLTVSNMSPEDSSIYLCSGRNPQETQYFGPGTRLLVL.

This chain links TRBV7-6 with TRBJ2-7, with 7 bases that match TRBD1. CDR1 and CDR2 (germline): SGHVS, FNYEAQ. CDR3 length equals 15 residues. The V gene end was trimmed by 4 bases and the J gene end by 1 base; junction bases not matched to a gene: 7. The CDR3 loop is CASSSRDSPSYEQYF. For the CDR3, the DNA is TGTGCCAGCAGCTCACGGGACAGTCCTTCCTACGAGCAGTACTTC.

This clone was observed a few times. The rearrangement uses TRBV20-1 and TRBJ2-7, with no clear D. V gave up 4 bases and J gave up 6 bases, with 10 bases separating them. Germline V gene lookup returns CDR1 DFQATT and CDR2 SNEGSKA (reference sequence). The CDR3 has 11 residues. The CDR3 loop reads CSAIGGSEQYF. The CDR3 DNA reads TGCAGTGCTATAGGCGGTTCCGAGCAGTACTTC.

This rearrangement joins TRBV4-1 to TRBJ2-5; D is unclear. The germline V and J ends were trimmed by 1 base and 5 bases, with 8 bases remaining between them. The CDR3 contains 13 residues. The germline CDR1 and CDR2 sequences are MGHRA and YSYEKL. The CDR3 DNA follows: TGCGCCAGCAGCCAAGCGCAGCCGGAGACCCAGTACTTC. Translating it yields CASSQAQPETQYF.

This clone was observed many times. V and J are TRBV9 and TRBJ2-6; 8 bases line up with TRBD2. V trimming: 0 bases; J trimming: 4 bases; junction bases outside the gene matches: 3. This CDR3 is built from 16 residues. Per germline, CDR1 SGDLS and CDR2 YYNGEE. The CDR3 coding sequence is TGTGCCAGCAGCGTAGCGGGAGGGGTCGGGGCCAACGTCCTGACTTTC. Translation gives CASSVAGGVGANVLTF.

The chain uses TRBV25-1 and TRBJ1-1, with D unresolved. The V gene lost 7 bases and the J gene lost 4 bases, with 13 bases spanning the gap. CDR3 length: 13 amino acids. Germline V gene sequence: CDR1 MGHDK, CDR2 SYGVNS. CDR3 bases: TGTGCCAGCACCCTCACAACGGGCACTGAAGCTTTCTTT. It specifies CASTLTTGTEAFF.

The chain joins TRBV28 to TRBJ1-5; 9 bases map to TRBD1. The ends lost 6 bases at V and 4 bases at J; junction bases unmatched: 13. This CDR3 comprises 17 residues. CDR1 is MDHEN, CDR2 SYDVKM, per germline. Here the CDR3 reads CASRNWDGQGRNQPQHF. The CDR3 bases are TGTGCCAGCAGGAACTGGGACGGACAGGGGCGGAATCAGCCCCAGCATTTT.

CDR3 region: CASSLEGQHYGYTF. The CDR3 nucleotides are TGCGCCAGCAGCTTGGAGGGACAACACTATGGCTACACCTTC. The chain is built from TRBV5-1 and TRBJ1-2, with a possible D match to TRBD1 (6 bases). Trimming removed 0 bases from V and 3 bases from J, with 9 bases in between. This CDR3 comprises 14 residues. Germline V CDR1 and CDR2: SGHRS, YFSETQ.

As concerns this clone: A far bigger clonotype differs at one base, so this is likely a read error. This sample also contains other DNA sequences that code for the same CDR3. This chain links TRBV27 with TRBJ1-1; D unclear. V was pared by 6 bases and J by 2 bases, with 4 bases between. The CDR3 runs to 11 residues. CDR1 MNHEY and CDR2 SMNVEV come from the germline V gene (reference sequence). The CDR3 reads CASRRNTEAFF. The CDR3 bases are TGTGCCAGCAGGAGAAACACTGAAGCTTTCTTT.

The chain couples TRBV5-4 to TRBJ2-5, with 8 bases aligning to TRBD1. Germline V gene sequence: CDR1 SGHNT, CDR2 YYREEE (reference sequence). The junction had 4 bases not matched to a gene; V was cut back by 4 bases and J by 2 bases. The CDR3 sequence is 14 residues long. The CDR3 DNA follows: TGTGCCAGCAGCCTCCGGGACAGGCAAGAGACCCAGTACTTC. Residues: CASSLRDRQETQYF.

The chain combines TRBV27 with TRBJ1-1; D gene uncertain. Germline V CDR1 and CDR2: MNHEY, SMNVEV (reference sequence). The V gene lost 5 bases and the J gene lost 1 base, with 11 bases spanning the gap. The CDR3 is made up of 14 amino acids. The CDR3, as DNA: TGTGCCAGCAGTCGTTTCACTGGGAACACTGAAGCTTTCTTT. This gives the protein CASSRFTGNTEAFF.

The gene calls are TRBV19 and TRBJ2-7; 8 nucleotides line up with TRBD1. V was clipped by 7 bases and J by 1 base; unmatched bases: 12. The CDR3 contains 16 residues. The germline gives CDR1 LNHDA, CDR2 SQIVND (reference sequence). The CDR3 DNA sequence: TGTGCCAGTACCCCTCACGGGGACAGGACTTCCTACGAGCAGTACTTC. Its translation: CASTPHGDRTSYEQYF.

This clone was found many times. This chain uses TRBV11-3 with TRBJ2-7; 14 bases line up with TRBD2. Germline V gene lookup returns CDR1 SGHNT and CDR2 YENEEA. The trim removed 5 bases at V and 5 bases at J, leaving 5 bases unmatched. This CDR3 has 15 residues. The CDR3 DNA is TGTGCCAGCAGCCTGGGACTAGCGGGAGCTCACGAGCAGTACTTC. This gives the protein CASSLGLAGAHEQYF.

The V call is TRBV23-1, the J call TRBJ1-5, with unresolved D. TRBV23-1 is labeled an ORF, and its function is uncertain. The V end was cut by 3 bases, the J end by 4 bases, with 13 bases between. This CDR3 contains 15 residues. CDR3 in DNA: TGCGCCAGCAGTCACCCTGGTCGGAGGAATCAGCCCCAGCATTTT. It codes for CASSHPGRRNQPQHF.

The V gene is TRBV29-1, the J gene TRBJ2-1; 13 bases map to TRBD2. The CDR3 is 17 amino acids. Germline loops: CDR1 SQVTM, CDR2 ANQGSEA. The ends lost 4 bases at V and 4 bases at J; junction bases unmatched: 10. The CDR3 loop reads CSVAKLAGGPRYNEQFF. The CDR3, as DNA: TGCAGCGTTGCAAAACTAGCGGGAGGGCCTCGGTACAATGAGCAGTTCTTC.

The chain has TRBV7-2 and TRBJ2-5, with D possibly being TRBD1 or TRBD2 (6 bases each). The ends were cut back, 7 bases at V and 5 bases at J, with 14 bases in the middle. Looked up from germline, CDR1 is SGHTA and CDR2 is FQGNSA. The CDR3 covers 13 residues. CDR3 in amino acids: CASIRVGGETQYF. CDR3 sequence (DNA): TGTGCCAGCATCCGAGTGGGGGGCGAGACCCAGTACTTC.

Notes on this clone: This specimen includes other DNA sequences encoding the same CDR3. The chain joins TRBV28 to TRBJ1-5; perhaps TRBD1 as D (5 bases). Germline V lookup: CDR1 MDHEN, CDR2 SYDVKM. Trimming cost V 2 bases and J 4 bases, with 6 bases left between them. This CDR3 comprises 13 residues. The CDR3 bases are TGTGCCAGCAGTTTACAGGGTAATCAGCCCCAGCATTTT. This translates into CASSLQGNQPQHF.

CDR3 amino acids: CASSRPAGTQYF. The DNA for the CDR3 is TGTGCCAGCAGCCGACCGGCGGGTACGCAGTATTTT. The J gene is TRBJ2-3, the V gene TRBV5-6; maybe TRBD2 (5 bases). Germline CDR1 is SGHDT and CDR2 is YYEEEE. V was shortened by 4 bases and J by 8 bases, with 11 bases between the two germline ends. This CDR3 spans 12 amino acids.

J is TRBJ1-2 and V is TRBV6-6, with D tentatively TRBD1 (6 bases). The length of the CDR3 is 15 residues. The V end was cut by 0 bases, the J end by 3 bases, with 11 bases between. Germline CDR1 is MNHNY and CDR2 is SVGAGI (reference sequence). As DNA, the CDR3 is TGTGCCAGCAGTTACTCTACAGGGCCCTACTATGGCTACACCTTC. It specifies CASSYSTGPYYGYTF.

Ten or more counts support this clone. The rearrangement links TRBV27 to TRBJ2-1; 10 nucleotides match TRBD2. The CDR3 consists of 13 residues. Per germline, CDR1 MNHEY and CDR2 SMNVEV (reference sequence). V was clipped by 7 bases and J by 4 bases; unmatched bases: 1. The CDR3 sequence: CASKLAGYNEQFF. In DNA, the CDR3 is TGTGCCAGCAAACTAGCGGGGTACAATGAGCAGTTCTTC.

The chain combines TRBV5-1 with TRBJ1-1; D is possibly TRBD1 (5 bases). This CDR3 contains 16 residues. Trimming took off 4 bases at V and 5 bases at J, with 21 bases between the two ends. Germline CDR1 and CDR2: SGHRS and YFSETQ. The CDR3 DNA follows: TGCGCCAGCAGCCTCGGCCCCAGGGAACGGAATACTGAAGCTTTCTTT. This encodes CASSLGPRERNTEAFF.

The chain carries TRBV15 and TRBJ2-6, with D possibly TRBD1 on 5 matching bases. V was cut by 2 bases and J by 0 bases, with 11 bases left in between. The CDR3 is 17 residues long. Germline V gives CDR1 LNHNV, CDR2 YYDKDF (reference sequence). CDR3: CATSRRDSSSGANVLTF. CDR3 DNA: TGTGCCACCAGCAGACGCGACAGCTCCTCTGGGGCCAACGTCCTGACTTTC.

Comment on this clone: Other DNA variants within this sample encode the same CDR3. The J gene is TRBJ2-1, the V gene TRBV27; 8 bases line up with TRBD2. With V trimmed by 0 bases and J by 4 bases, 2 bases remained unmatched. Per germline, CDR1 MNHEY and CDR2 SMNVEV (reference sequence). This CDR3 comprises 15 residues. Here the CDR3 reads CASSLSASGYNEQFF. The CDR3 DNA reads as TGTGCCAGCAGTTTATCGGCTAGCGGGTACAATGAGCAGTTCTTC.

In DNA, the CDR3 is TGTGCCAGCAGCTTAAGTCGCAGGGCGGGCTACGAGCAGTACTTC. It codes for CASSLSRRAGYEQYF. V and J are TRBV7-9 and TRBJ2-7; D might be TRBD1 or TRBD2, each matching 5 bases. There are 15 residues in the CDR3. Looked up from germline, CDR1 is SEHNR and CDR2 is FQNEAQ (reference sequence). V was trimmed by 2 bases and J by 3 bases, leaving 14 bases between them.